Included here is one T cell receptor beta chain sequence, with context. What it recognizes is unknown. The record originates from a study of T cells in localized non-small cell lung cancer. Sequencing used immunoSEQ multiplex PCR; TCRdb keeps in-frame clones, though not all of them. This repertoire shows about 33,000 clones, around 90% found once; its top ten account for about 3.9%. Germline V gives CDR1 SGHTS, CDR2 YDEGEE. With 1 base removed from V and 0 bases from J, the gap between germline ends came to 7 bases. This CDR3 comprises 15 residues. Whole-study findings and limits: A higher density of T cells in blood coincided with extended overall survival. A median of 57 clones ranked among the top 100 in tumor appeared in adjacent lung.

The chain uses TRBV5-8 and TRBJ2-2; no clear D gene. The material was peripheral blood, obtained before any cancer treatment. The clonotype comes from a man aged 35 to 70 with stage I lung adenocarcinoma. The CDR3 spells CASSLLQSNTGELFF. CDR3 nucleotide sequence: TGTGCCAGCAGCTTGCTACAGTCGAACACCGGGGAGCTGTTTTTT.